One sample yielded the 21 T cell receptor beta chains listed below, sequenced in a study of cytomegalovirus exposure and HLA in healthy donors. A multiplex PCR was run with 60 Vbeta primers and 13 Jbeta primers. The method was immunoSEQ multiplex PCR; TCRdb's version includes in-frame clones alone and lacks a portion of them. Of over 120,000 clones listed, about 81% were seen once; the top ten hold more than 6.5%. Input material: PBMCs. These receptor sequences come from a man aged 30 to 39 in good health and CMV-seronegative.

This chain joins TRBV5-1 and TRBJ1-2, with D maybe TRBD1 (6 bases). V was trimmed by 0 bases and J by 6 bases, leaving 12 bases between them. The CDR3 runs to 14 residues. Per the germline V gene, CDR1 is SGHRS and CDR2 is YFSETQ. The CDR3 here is CASSLDRAKHGYTF. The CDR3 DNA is TGCGCCAGCAGCTTGGACAGGGCAAAGCATGGCTACACCTTC.

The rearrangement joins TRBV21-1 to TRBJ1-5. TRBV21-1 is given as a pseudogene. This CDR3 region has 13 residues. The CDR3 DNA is TGTGCCAGCTTCCAAGCACGGAGGCAGCCCCAGCATTTT. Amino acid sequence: CASFQARRQPQHF.

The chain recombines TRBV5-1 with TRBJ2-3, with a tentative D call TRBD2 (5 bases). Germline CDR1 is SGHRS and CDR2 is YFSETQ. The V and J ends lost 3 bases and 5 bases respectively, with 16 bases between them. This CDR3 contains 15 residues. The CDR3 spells CASSSLARGQDTQYF. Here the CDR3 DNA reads TGCGCCAGCAGCTCCCTAGCCCGAGGGCAAGATACGCAGTATTTT.

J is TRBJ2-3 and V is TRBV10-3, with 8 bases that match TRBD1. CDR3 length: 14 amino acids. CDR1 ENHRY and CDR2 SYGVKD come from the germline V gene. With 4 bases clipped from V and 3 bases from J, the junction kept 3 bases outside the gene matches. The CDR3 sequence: CAISGTGTTDTQYF. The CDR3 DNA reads TGTGCCATCAGTGGGACAGGGACAACAGATACGCAGTATTTT.

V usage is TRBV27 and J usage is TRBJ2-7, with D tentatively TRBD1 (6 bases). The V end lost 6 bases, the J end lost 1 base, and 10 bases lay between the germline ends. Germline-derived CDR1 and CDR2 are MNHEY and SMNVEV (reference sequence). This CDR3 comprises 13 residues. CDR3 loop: CASRVTGSYEQYF. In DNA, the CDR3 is TGTGCCAGCAGGGTGACAGGATCCTACGAGCAGTACTTC.

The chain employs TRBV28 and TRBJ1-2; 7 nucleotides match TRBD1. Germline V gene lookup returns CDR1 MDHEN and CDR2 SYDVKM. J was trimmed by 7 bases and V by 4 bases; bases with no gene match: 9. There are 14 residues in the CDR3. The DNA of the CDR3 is TGTGCCAGCAGTTCCACCCTAGGGGGCCCTGGCTACACCTTC. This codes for CASSSTLGGPGYTF.

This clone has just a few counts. The DNA of the CDR3 is TGTGCCAGCAGCTTTGGACTGGACTACAATGAGCAGTTCTTC. Its protein is CASSFGLDYNEQFF. The V and J genes are TRBV11-2 and TRBJ2-1; D possibly corresponds to TRBD2 (5 bases). There are 14 residues in the CDR3. Germline CDR1 SGHAT, CDR2 FQNNGV. The V gene lost 3 bases and the J gene lost 3 bases, with 9 bases spanning the gap. The whole variable domain, remainder taken from reference TRBV11-2 and TRBJ2-1, is EAGVAQSPRYKIIEKRQSVAFWCNPISGHATLYWYQQILGQGPKLLIQFQNNGVVDDSQLPKDRFSAERLKGVDSTLKIQPAKLEDSAVYLCASSFGLDYNEQFFGPGTRLTVL.

As DNA, the CDR3 is TGCGCCAGCAGCCGGGACAGTCCCCCTGAGCAGTTCTTC. As protein: CASSRDSPPEQFF. The chain joins TRBV5-1 to TRBJ2-1; 7 bases are shared with TRBD1. V dropped 4 bases and J dropped 9; count of bases not matched to a gene: 7. Per germline, CDR1 SGHRS and CDR2 YFSETQ. The CDR3 is 13 residues long.

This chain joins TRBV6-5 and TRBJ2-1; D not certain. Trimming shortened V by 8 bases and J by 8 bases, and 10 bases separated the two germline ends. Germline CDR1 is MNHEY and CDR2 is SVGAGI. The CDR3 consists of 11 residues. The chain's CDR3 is CASPPSDEQFF. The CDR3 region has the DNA TGTGCCAGCCCCCCAAGCGATGAGCAGTTCTTC.

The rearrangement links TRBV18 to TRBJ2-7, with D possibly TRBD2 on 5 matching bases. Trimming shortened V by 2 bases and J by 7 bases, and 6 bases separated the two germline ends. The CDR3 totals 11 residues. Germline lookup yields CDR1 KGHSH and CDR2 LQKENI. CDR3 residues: CASSPGEEQYF. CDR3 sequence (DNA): TGTGCCAGCTCACCAGGGGAGGAGCAGTACTTC.

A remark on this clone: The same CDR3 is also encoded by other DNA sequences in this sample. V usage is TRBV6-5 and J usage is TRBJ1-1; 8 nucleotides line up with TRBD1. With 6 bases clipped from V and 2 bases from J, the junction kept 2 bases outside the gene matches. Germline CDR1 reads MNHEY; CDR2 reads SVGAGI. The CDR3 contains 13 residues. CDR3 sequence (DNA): TGTGCCAGCAGGGACAGGGCTAACACTGAAGCTTTCTTT. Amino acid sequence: CASRDRANTEAFF.

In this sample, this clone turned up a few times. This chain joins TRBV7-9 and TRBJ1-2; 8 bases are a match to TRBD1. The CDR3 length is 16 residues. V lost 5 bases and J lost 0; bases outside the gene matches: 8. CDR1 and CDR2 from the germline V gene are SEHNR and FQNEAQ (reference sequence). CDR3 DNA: TGTGCCAGCAGCCGGGGGACAGGCAGCGCTAACTATGGCTACACCTTC. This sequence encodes CASSRGTGSANYGYTF.

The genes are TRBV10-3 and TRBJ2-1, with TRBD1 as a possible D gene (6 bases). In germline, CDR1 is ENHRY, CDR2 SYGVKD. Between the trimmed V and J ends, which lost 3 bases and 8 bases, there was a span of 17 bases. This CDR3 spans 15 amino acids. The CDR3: CAISDGGRGGDEQFF. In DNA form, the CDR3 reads TGTGCCATCAGTGATGGGGGCAGGGGTGGGGATGAGCAGTTCTTC.

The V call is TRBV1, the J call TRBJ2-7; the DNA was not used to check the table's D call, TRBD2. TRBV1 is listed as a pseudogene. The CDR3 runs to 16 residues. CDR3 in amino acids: CTSSQDELAGTYEQYF. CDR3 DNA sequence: TGCACCAGCAGCCAAGATGAACTAGCGGGGACCTACGAGCAGTACTTC.

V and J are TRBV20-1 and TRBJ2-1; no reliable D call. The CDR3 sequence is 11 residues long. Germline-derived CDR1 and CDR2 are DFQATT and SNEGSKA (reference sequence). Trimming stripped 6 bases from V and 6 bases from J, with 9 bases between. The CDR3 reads CSAQRPNEQFF. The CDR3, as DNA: TGCAGTGCGCAGAGGCCCAATGAGCAGTTCTTC.

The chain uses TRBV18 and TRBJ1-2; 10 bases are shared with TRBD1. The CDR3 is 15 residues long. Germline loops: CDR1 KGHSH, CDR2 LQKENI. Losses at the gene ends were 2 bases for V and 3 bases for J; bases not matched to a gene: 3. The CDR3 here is CASSPTGTGDYGYTF. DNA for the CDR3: TGTGCCAGCTCACCAACCGGGACAGGGGACTATGGCTACACCTTC. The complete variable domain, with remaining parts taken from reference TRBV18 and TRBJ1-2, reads NAGVMQNPRHLVRRRGQEARLRCSPMKGHSHVYWYRQLPEEGLKFMVYLQKENIIDESGMPKERFSAEFPKEGPSILRIQQVVRGDSAAYFCASSPTGTGDYGYTFGSGTRLTVV.

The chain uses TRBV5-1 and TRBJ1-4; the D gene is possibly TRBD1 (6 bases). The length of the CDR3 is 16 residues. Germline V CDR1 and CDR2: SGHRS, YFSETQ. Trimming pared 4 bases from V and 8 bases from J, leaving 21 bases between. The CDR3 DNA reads TGCGCCAGCAGCCCACTTCCAGGGGCCTTAGGCGAAAAACTGTTTTTT. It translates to CASSPLPGALGEKLFF.

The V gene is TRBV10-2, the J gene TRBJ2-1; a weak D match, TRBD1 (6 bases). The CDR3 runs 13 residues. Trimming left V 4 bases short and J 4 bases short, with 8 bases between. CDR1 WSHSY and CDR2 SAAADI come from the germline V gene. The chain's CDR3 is CASSGTEYNEQFF. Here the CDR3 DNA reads TGCGCCAGCAGTGGGACAGAGTACAATGAGCAGTTCTTC.

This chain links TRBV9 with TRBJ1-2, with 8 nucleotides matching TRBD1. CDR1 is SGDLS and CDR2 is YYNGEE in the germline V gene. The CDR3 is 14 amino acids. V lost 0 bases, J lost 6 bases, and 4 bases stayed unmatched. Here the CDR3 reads CASSVASGGDGYTF. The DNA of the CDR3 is TGTGCCAGCAGCGTAGCCTCAGGGGGCGATGGCTACACCTTC.

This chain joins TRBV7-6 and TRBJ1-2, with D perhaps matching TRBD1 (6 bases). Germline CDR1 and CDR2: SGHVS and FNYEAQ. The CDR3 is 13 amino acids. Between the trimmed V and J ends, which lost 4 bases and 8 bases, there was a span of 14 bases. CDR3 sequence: CASSSIGGRGYTF. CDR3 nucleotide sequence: TGTGCCAGCAGCTCCATTGGGGGCCGGGGCTACACCTTC.

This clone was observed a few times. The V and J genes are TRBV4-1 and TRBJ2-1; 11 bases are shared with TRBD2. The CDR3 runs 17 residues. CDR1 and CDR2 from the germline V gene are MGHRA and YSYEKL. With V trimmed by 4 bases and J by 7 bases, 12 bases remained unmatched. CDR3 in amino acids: CASSPGGVAGGGNEQFF. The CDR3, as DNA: TGCGCCAGCAGCCCCGGGGGGGTAGCGGGAGGGGGGAATGAGCAGTTCTTC.